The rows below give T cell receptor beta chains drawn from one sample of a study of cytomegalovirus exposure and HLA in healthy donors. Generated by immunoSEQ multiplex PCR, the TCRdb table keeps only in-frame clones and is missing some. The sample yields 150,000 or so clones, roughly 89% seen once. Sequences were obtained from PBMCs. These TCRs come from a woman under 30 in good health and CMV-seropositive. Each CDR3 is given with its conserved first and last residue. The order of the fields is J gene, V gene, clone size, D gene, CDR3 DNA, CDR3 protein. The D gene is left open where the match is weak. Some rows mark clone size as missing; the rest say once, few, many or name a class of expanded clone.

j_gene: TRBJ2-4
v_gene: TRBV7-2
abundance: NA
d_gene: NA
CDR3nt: TGTGCCAGCAGCCTAGGCTGGGCACCTGGGGCCAAAAACATTCAGTACTTC
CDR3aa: CASSLGWAPGAKNIQYF

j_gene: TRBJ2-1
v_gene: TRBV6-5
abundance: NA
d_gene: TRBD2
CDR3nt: TGTGCCAGCAGTCGGAGCGGGAGTTTGTACAGTGAGCAGTTCTTC
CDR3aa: CASSRSGSLYSEQFF

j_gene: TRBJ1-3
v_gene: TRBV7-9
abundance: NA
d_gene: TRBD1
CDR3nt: TGTGCCAGCAGCTTAGCGGACAGGGGGCTTGGAAACACCATATATTTT
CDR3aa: CASSLADRGLGNTIYF

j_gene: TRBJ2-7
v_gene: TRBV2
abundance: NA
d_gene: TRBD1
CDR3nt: TGTGCCAGCAGTGAAGCGCAGGGGGAAGACTACGAGCAGTACTTC
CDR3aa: CASSEAQGEDYEQYF

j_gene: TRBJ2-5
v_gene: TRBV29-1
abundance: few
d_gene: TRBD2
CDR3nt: TGCAGCGTTGGACTAGCGGGAGGGCAAGAGACCCAGTACTTC
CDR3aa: CSVGLAGGQETQYF

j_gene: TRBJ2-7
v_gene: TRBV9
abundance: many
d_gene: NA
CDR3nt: TGTGCCAGCAGCATTAGTGGCGGCGAGGCCTACGAGCAGTACTTC
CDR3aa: CASSISGGEAYEQYF

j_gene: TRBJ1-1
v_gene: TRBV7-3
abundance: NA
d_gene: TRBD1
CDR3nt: TGTGCCAGCAGCTTACAGGGGGGTTTGAACACTGAAGCTTTCTTT
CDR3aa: CASSLQGGLNTEAFF

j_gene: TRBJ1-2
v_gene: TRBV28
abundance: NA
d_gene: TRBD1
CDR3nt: TGTGCCAGCAGTTCTCCAGGGACAGGACTAAACTATGGCTACACCTTC
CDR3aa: CASSSPGTGLNYGYTF

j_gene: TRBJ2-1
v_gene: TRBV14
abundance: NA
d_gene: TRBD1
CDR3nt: TGTGCCAGCAGCCGCAAACCGGGACAGGGGGCCAATGAGCAGTTCTTC
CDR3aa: CASSRKPGQGANEQFF

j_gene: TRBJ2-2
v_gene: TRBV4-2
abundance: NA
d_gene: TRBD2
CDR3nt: TGTGCCAGCAGCCACCTAGGACTAGCGGGAGGACCAGCGAACACCGGGGAGCTGTTTTTT
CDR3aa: CASSHLGLAGGPANTGELFF

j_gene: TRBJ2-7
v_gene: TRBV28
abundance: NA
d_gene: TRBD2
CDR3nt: TGTGCCAGCATCCCTAGCGGGAGTTACGAGCAGTACTTC
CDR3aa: CASIPSGSYEQYF

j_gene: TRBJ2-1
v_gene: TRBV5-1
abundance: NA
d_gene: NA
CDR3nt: TGCGCCAGCAGCACGGGGACTTCAAATCGAATCGATTTCTTC
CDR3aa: CASSTGTSNRIDFF

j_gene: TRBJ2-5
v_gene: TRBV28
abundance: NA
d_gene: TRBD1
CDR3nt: TGTGCCAGCAGTTCCCGAAACCCGGGACAGGGGAGGGAGACCCAGTACTTC
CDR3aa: CASSSRNPGQGRETQYF

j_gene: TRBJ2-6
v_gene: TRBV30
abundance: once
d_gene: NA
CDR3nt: TGTGCCTGGAGTGTACAGCGGAGCTCTGGGGCCAACGTCCTGACTTTC
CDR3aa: CAWSVQRSSGANVLTF

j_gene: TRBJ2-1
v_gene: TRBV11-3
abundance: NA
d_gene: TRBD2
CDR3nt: TGTGCCAGCAGCTCGCGGCTCGGACTAGCGGGAGGGCTTATTCACTATGAGCAGTTCTTC
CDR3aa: CASSSRLGLAGGLIHYEQFF

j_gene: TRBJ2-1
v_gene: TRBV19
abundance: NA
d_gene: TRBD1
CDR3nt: TGTGCCAGTAGTAGTGGACAGGGGACCTACAATGAGCAGTTCTTC
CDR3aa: CASSSGQGTYNEQFF

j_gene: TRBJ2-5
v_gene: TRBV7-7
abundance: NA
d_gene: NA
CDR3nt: TGTGCCAGCAGCTCATTACAAGGGGGCCAAGAGACCCAGTACTTC
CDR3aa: CASSSLQGGQETQYF

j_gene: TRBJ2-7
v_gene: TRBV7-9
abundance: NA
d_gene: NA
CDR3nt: TGTGCCAGCAGCCCACAAGGGGGGGCTGGGCGAATCGCCGAGCAGTACTTC
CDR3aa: CASSPQGGAGRIAEQYF

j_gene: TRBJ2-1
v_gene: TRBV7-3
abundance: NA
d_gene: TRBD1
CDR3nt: TGTGCCAGCAGCAGGGACAGGGTGGGCAATGAGCAGTTCTTC
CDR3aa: CASSRDRVGNEQFF

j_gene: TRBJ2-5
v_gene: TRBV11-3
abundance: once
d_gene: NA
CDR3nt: TGTGCCAGCAGCCCCCAGGGTGGGGAGACCCAGTACTTC
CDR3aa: CASSPQGGETQYF

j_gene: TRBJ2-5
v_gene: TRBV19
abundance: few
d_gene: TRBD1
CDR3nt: TGTGCCAGTAGTCGCCGGGACAGACAAGAGACCCAGTACTTC
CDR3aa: CASSRRDRQETQYF

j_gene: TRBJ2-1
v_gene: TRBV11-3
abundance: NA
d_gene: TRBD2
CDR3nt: TGTGCCAGCAGCTTAGTTCTAGCGGGAGGGCGGGATGAGCAGTTCTTC
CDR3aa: CASSLVLAGGRDEQFF

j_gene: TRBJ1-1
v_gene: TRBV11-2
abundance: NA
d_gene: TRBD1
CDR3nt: TGTGCCAGCAGCCCGGGGACAGAACAAGCTTTCTTT
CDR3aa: CASSPGTEQAFF

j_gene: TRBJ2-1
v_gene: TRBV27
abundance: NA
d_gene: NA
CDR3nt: TGTGCCAGCAGTTTCACAGCCCTGAAGAATGAGCAGTTCTTC
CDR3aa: CASSFTALKNEQFF

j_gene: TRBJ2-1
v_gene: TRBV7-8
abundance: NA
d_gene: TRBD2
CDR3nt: TGTGCCAGCAGCCAGAGAGCGGGAGTCGGGTACAATGAGCAGTTCTTC
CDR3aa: CASSQRAGVGYNEQFF

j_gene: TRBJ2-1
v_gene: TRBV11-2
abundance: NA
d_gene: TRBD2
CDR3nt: TGTGCCAGCAGCCAGCTAGCGGGAGTTTACAATGAGCAGTTCTTC
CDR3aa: CASSQLAGVYNEQFF

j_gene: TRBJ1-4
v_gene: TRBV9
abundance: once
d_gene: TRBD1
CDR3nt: TGTGCCAGCAGCGCCCATACAGGGGGCGCGGATGAAAAACTGTTTTTT
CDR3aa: CASSAHTGGADEKLFF

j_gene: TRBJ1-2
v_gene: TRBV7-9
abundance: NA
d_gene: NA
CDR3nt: TGTGCCAGCAGCCTCGTGACAGATGGCTACACCTTC
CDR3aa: CASSLVTDGYTF

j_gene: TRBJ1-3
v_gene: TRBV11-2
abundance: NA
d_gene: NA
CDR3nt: TGTGCCAGCAGCTTAGTCGGGCCGAGGGACACCATATATTTT
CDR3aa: CASSLVGPRDTIYF

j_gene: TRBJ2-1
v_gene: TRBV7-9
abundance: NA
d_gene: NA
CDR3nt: TGTGCCAGCAGCCCCCCTTTAGCGGACGAGCAGTTCTTC
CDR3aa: CASSPPLADEQFF

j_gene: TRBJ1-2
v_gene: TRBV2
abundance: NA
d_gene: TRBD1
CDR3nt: TGTGCCAGCAGGCGCGGACAGGGGGATATCTATGGCTACACCTTC
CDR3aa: CASRRGQGDIYGYTF

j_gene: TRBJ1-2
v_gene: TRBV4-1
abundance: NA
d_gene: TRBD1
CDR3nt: TGCGCCAGCAGCCAAGGGGACAGGGGGCGAGATGGCTACACCTTC
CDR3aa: CASSQGDRGRDGYTF

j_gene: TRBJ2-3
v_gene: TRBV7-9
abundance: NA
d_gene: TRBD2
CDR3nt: TGTGCCAGCAGCACAACCCTAGCGGGAGGCACAGATACGCAGTATTTT
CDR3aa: CASSTTLAGGTDTQYF

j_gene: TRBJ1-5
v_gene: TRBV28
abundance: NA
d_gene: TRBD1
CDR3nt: TGTGCCAGCAGTCCGACCGGGACAGGCCATCAGCCCCAGCATTTT
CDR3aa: CASSPTGTGHQPQHF

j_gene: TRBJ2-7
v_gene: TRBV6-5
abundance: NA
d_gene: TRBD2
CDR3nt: TGTGCCAGCTTGAGCGGGACCTACGAGCAGTACTTC
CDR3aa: CASLSGTYEQYF

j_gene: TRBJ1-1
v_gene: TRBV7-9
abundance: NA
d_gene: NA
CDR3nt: TGTGCCAGCAGCTTAGCGGCGGTAAGCGAATCTGAAGCTTTCTTT
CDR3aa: CASSLAAVSESEAFF

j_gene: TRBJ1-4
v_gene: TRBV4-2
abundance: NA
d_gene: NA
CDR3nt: TGTGCCAGCAGCCAAGATAGTGGGACAACAACTAATGAAAAACTGTTTTTT
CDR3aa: CASSQDSGTTTNEKLFF

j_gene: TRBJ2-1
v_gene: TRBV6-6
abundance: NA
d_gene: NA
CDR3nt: TGTGCCAGCAGACCAGGGGACTACCACTACAATGAGCAGTTCTTC
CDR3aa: CASRPGDYHYNEQFF

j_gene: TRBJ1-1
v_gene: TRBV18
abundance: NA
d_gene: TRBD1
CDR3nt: TGTGCCAGCTCACCGGCAGGGGGCCGCACTGAAGCTTTCTTT
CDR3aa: CASSPAGGRTEAFF

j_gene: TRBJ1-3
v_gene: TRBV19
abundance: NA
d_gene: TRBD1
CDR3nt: TGTGCCAGTAGTATAGGGGACAGGCTTGGAAACACCATATATTTT
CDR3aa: CASSIGDRLGNTIYF

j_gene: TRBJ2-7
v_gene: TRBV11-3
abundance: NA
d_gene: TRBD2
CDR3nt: TGTGCCAGCAGCATAACCAGGCTAGCGGGAGCCTACGAGCAGTACTTC
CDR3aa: CASSITRLAGAYEQYF

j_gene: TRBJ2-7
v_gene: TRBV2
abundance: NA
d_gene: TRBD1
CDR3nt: TGTGCCAGCAGTGCGGGACAGGCCTACGAGCAGTACTTC
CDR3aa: CASSAGQAYEQYF

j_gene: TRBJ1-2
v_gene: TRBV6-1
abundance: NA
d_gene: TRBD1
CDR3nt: TGTGCCAGCAGAAATCCGGGACAGAGAAACTATGGCTACACCTTC
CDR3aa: CASRNPGQRNYGYTF

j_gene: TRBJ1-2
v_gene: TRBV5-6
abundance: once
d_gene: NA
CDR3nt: TGTGCCAGCAGCTTTTCCGGTACTAACTATGGCTACACCTTC
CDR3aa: CASSFSGTNYGYTF

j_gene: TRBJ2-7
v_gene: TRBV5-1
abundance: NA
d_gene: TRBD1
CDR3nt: TGCGCCAGCAGCCGCGCGACAGGGACCATGAGCTCCTACGAGCAGTACTTC
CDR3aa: CASSRATGTMSSYEQYF

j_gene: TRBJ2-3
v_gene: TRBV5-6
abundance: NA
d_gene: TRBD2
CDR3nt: TGTGCCAGCAGCTTAGCGGGAGCGACGCAGTATTTT
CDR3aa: CASSLAGATQYF

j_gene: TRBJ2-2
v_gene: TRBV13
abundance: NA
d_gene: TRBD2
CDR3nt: TGTGCCAGCAGCCAGGGGCTAGCGGGAGTTACCGGGGAGCTGTTTTTT
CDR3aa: CASSQGLAGVTGELFF

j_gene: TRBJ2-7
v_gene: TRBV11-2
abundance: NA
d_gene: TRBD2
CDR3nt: TGTGCCAGCAGCATACTAGCGGGAGTCTACGAGCAGTACTTC
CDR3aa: CASSILAGVYEQYF

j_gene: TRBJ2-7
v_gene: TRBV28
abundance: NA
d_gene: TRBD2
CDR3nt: TGTGCCAGCAGTCCTAGCGGGAGGGCCTACGAGCAGTACTTC
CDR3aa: CASSPSGRAYEQYF

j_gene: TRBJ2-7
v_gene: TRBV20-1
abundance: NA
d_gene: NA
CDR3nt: TGCAGTGCTAGAAAAACTAGCGAGCAGTACTTC
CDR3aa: CSARKTSEQYF

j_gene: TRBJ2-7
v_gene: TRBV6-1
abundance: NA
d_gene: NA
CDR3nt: TGTGCCAGCAGTGACAGCTTTGGGGGGATCACGGGTGAGCAGTACTTC
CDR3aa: CASSDSFGGITGEQYF

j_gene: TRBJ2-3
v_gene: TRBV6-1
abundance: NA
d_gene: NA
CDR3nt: TGTGCCAGCAGTGAAGTGATTCGGCGGTTCAGCACAGATACGCAGTATTTT
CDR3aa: CASSEVIRRFSTDTQYF

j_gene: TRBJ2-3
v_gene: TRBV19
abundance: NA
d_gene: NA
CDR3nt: TGTGCCAGTAGTCCTAGGGGGGGGCCGAGCACAGATACGCAGTATTTT
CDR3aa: CASSPRGGPSTDTQYF

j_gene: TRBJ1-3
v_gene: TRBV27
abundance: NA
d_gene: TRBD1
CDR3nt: TGTGCCAGCAGCCCCAGGGGGGTCTCTGGAAACACCATATATTTT
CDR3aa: CASSPRGVSGNTIYF

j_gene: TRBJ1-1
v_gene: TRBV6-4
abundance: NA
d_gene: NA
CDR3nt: TGTGCCAGCAGTACAGGGTCTCGAGCTGAAGCTTTCTTT
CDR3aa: CASSTGSRAEAFF